The table lists the clone carrying this T cell receptor beta chain with a few counts. What it recognizes is unknown. Regarding treatment: some 19 received Ad26.COV2.S at low or high dose, single or two shots; 5 received placebo; per-sample allocation not given. The study sampled participants on day 63 after the first vaccine or placebo injection. Profiling relied on immunoSEQ multiplex PCR, and the TCRdb table lists in-frame clones only, not all of them. The table has approximately 300,000 clones, about 86% seen once; the top ten hold more than 1.5%. There are 14 residues in the CDR3. CDR1 and CDR2 (germline): LNHDA, SQIVND (reference sequence). Trimming removed 2 bases at V and 3 bases at J, with 5 bases between. The data were obtained in a study of Ad26.COV2.S vaccination and SARS-CoV-2 variants. In the study overall: The vaccine Ad26.COV2.S was put into the muscle once, or twice with 56 days between. Findings and caveats of the study: Substantial breadth was reported for post-vaccination spike-specific CD8+ and CD4+ T cells. Vaccine recipients and placebo recipients showed similar non-spike TCR breadth.

This clonotype was obtained from a person aged 18 to 59 who received the Ad26.COV2.S COVID-19 vaccine or a placebo. The sample here was peripheral blood, taken in a trial of Ad26.COV2.S vaccine versus placebo. V and J are TRBV19 and TRBJ1-6; D gene unclear. Written as DNA, the CDR3 is TGTGCCAGTAGTATACCCGTCTATAATTCACCCCTCCACTTT. Translation gives CASSIPVYNSPLHF. The complete variable domain, with remaining parts taken from reference TRBV19 and TRBJ1-6, reads DGGITQSPKYLFRKEGQNVTLSCEQNLNHDAMYWYRQDPGQGLRLIYYSQIVNDFQKGDIAEGYSVSREKKESFPLTVTSAQKNPTAFYLCASSIPVYNSPLHFGNGTRLTVT.